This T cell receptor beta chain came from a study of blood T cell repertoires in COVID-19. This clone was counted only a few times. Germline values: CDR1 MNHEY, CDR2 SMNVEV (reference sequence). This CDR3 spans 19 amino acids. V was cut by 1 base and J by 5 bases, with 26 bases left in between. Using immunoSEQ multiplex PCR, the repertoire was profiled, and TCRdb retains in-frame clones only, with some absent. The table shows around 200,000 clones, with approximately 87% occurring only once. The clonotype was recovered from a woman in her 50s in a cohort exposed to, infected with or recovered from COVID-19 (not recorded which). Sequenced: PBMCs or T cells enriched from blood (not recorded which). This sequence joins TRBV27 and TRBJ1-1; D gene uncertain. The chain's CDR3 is CASSLLSGIVGLLETEAFF. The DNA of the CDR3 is TGTGCCAGCAGTTTATTGTCCGGGATCGTCGGGCTACTGGAGACTGAAGCTTTCTTT.